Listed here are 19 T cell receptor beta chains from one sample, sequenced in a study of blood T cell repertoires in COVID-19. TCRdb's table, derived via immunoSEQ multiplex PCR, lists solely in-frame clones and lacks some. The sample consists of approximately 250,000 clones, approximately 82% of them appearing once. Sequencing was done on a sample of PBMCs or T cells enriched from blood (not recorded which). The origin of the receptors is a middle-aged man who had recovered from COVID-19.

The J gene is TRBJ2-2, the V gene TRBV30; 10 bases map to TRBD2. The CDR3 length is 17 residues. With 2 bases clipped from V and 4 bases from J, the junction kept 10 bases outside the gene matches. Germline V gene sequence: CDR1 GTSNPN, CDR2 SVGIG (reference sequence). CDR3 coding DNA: TGTGCCTGGAGTTTACTAGCGGGGAGAAGAGGCACCGGGGAGCTGTTTTTT. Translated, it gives CAWSLLAGRRGTGELFF.

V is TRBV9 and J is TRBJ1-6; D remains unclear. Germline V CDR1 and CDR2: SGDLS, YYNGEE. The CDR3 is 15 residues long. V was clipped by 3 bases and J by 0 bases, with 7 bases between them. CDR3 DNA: TGTGCCAGCAGCGCCCCCGGCTCCTATAATTCACCCCTCCACTTT. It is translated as CASSAPGSYNSPLHF.

Written as DNA, the CDR3 is TGCGCCAGCAGCTTGGTTGGGACAGCCGTCCAAGAGACCCAGTACTTC. This encodes CASSLVGTAVQETQYF. V and J are TRBV5-1 and TRBJ2-5, with TRBD1 matching 7 bases. The germline CDR1 and CDR2 sequences are SGHRS and YFSETQ. The CDR3 loop spans 16 amino acids. V lost 0 bases and J lost 1; bases outside the gene matches: 6.

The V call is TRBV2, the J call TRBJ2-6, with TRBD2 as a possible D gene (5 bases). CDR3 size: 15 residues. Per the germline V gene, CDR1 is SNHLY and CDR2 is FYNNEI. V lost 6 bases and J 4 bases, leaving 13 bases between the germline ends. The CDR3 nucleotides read TGTGCCAGCAGGGGTGAGGGTCTCGGGGCCAACGTCCTGACTTTC. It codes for CASRGEGLGANVLTF.

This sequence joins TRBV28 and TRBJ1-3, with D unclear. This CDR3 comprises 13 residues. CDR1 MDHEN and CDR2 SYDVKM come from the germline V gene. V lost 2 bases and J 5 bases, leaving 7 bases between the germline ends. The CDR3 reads CASSLPDRNTIYF. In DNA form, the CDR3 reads TGTGCCAGCAGTTTACCAGATAGAAACACCATATATTTT.

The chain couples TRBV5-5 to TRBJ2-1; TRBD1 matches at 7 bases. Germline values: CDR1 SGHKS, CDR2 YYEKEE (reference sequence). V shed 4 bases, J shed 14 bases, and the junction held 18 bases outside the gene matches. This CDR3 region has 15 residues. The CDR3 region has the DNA TGTGCCAGCAGCGTGGGACAGCCCGGATGGATCAGGGAGTTCTTC. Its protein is CASSVGQPGWIREFF.

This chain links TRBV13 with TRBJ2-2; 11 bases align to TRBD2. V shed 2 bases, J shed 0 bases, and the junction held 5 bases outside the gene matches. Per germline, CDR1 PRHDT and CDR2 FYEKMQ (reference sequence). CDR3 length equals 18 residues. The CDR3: CASSLFLAGGPNTGELFF. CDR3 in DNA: TGTGCCAGCAGCTTATTTTTAGCGGGGGGGCCGAACACCGGGGAGCTGTTTTTT.

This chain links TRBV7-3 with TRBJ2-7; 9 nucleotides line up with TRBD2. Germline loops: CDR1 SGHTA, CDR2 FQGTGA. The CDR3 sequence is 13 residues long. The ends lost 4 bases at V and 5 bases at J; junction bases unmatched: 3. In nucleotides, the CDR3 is TGTGCCAGCAGCTCTAGCGGGGCCCACGAGCAGTACTTC. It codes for CASSSSGAHEQYF.

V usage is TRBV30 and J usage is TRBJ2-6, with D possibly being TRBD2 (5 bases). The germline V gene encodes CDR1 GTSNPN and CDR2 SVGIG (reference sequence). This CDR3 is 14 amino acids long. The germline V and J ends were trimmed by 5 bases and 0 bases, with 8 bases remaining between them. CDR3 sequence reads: CAWGGGSGANVLTF. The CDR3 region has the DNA TGTGCCTGGGGAGGCGGCTCTGGGGCCAACGTCCTGACTTTC.

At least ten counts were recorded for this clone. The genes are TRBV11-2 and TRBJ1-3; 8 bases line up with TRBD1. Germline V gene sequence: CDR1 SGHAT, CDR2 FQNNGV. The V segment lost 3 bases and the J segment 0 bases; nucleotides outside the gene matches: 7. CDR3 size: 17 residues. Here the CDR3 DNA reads TGTGCCAGCAGCTTTACCGGGACAGGATCCTCTGGAAACACCATATATTTT. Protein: CASSFTGTGSSGNTIYF.

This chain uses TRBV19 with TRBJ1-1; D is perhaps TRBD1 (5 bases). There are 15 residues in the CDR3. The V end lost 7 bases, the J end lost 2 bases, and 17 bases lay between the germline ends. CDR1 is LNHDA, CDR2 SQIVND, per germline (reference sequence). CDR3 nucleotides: TGTGCCAGTACCTTAGGTGTCGGGGGAAACACTGAAGCTTTCTTT. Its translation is CASTLGVGGNTEAFF.

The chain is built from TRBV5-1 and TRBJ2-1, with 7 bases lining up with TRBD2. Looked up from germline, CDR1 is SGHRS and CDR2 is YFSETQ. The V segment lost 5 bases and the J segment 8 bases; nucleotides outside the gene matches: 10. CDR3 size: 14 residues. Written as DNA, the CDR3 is TGCGCCAGCAGTTTATCCCAGCGGGGCTATGAGCAGTTCTTC. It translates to CASSLSQRGYEQFF.

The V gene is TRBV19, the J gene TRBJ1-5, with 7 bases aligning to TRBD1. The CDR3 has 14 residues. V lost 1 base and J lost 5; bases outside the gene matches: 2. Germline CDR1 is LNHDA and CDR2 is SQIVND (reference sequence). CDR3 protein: CASSIVTGHQPQHF. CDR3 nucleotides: TGTGCCAGTAGTATAGTGACAGGGCATCAGCCCCAGCATTTT.

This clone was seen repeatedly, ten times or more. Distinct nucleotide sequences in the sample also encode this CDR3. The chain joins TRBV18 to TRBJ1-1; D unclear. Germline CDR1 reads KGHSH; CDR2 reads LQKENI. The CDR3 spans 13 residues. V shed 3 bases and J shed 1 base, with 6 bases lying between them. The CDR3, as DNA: TGTGCCAGCTCACCCCAGGCGAACACTGAAGCTTTCTTT. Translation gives CASSPQANTEAFF.

CDR3 region: CASRGTGVIRGELFF. The CDR3 coding sequence is TGTGCCAGTAGAGGGACAGGGGTAATTAGGGGGGAGCTGTTTTTT. The chain is built from TRBV19 and TRBJ2-2, with 10 bases that match TRBD1. Per the germline V gene, CDR1 is LNHDA and CDR2 is SQIVND (reference sequence). The CDR3 sequence is 15 residues long. Unmatched junction bases numbered 9, after V lost 6 bases and J lost 8 bases. Supplemented by reference TRBV19 and TRBJ2-2, the full variable domain reads DGGITQSPKYLFRKEGQNVTLSCEQNLNHDAMYWYRQDPGQGLRLIYYSQIVNDFQKGDIAEGYSVSREKKESFPLTVTSAQKNPTAFYLCASRGTGVIRGELFFGEGSRLTVL.

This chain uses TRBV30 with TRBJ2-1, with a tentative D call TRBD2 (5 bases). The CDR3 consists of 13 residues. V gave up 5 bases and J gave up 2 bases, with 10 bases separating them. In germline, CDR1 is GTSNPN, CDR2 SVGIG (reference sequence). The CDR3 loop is CAWYTGAYNEQFF. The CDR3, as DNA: TGTGCCTGGTATACCGGGGCCTACAATGAGCAGTTCTTC.

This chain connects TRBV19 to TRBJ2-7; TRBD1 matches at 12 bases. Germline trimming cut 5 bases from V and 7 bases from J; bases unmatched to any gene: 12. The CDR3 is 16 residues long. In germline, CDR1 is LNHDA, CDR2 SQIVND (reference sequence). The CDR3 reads CASSSLTGTGGREQYF. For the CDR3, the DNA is TGTGCCAGTAGTTCTCTTACCGGGACAGGGGGCCGGGAGCAGTACTTC.

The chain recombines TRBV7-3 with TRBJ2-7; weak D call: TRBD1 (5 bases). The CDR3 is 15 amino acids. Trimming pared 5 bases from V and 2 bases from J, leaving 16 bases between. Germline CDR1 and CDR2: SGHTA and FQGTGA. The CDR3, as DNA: TGTGCCAGCAGCCCATGGCAGCTGGGGCCCTACGAGCAGTACTTC. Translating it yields CASSPWQLGPYEQYF.

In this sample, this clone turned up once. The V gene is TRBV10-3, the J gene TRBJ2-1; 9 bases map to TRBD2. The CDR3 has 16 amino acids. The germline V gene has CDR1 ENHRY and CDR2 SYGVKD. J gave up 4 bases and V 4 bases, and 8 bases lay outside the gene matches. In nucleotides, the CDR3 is TGTGCCATCAGTGGGTTTGGGACTAGCCGATACAATGAGCAGTTCTTC. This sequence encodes CAISGFGTSRYNEQFF.